The 16 T cell receptor beta chains listed next were all sequenced from one sample in a study of Graves' ophthalmopathy and Graves' hyperthyroidism. RNA served as the template for amplifying TCR beta CDR3 regions. The first-round RT-PCR employed HTBI primers together with the Qiagen OneStep RT-PCR kit. A multiplex PCR was then performed as the second round. TCRdb reprocessed the multiplex PCR reads with MiXCR, giving one entry per CDR3 protein. The sample lists around 470,000 distinct CDR3 sequences, around 15% seen once, with 8% to 10% in the top ten. The material sequenced was blood. These receptors were taken from a woman in her twenties or thirties with Graves' ophthalmopathy.

This clonotype was observed at least ten times. The chain combines TRBV7-9 with TRBJ2-7; TRBD1 agrees at 7 bases. J was trimmed by 4 bases and V by 0 bases; bases with no gene match: 3. Germline-derived CDR1 and CDR2 are SEHNR and FQNEAQ (reference sequence). CDR3 length equals 14 residues. The CDR3 coding sequence is TGTGCCAGCAGCTTAGCGCAGGGGGTGTACGAGCAGTACTTC. This codes for CASSLAQGVYEQYF.

V gene TRBV28 combines with J gene TRBJ1-6; TRBD1 aligns across 9 bases. Germline assignment: CDR1 MDHEN and CDR2 SYDVKM. V was pared by 4 bases and J by 10 bases, with 8 bases of the junction left unmatched. This CDR3 region has 15 residues. CDR3 amino acids: CASSSPDRGVSPLHF. CDR3 sequence (DNA): TGTGCCAGCAGTTCCCCGGACAGGGGCGTATCACCCCTCCACTTT.

This clonotype has a count of ten or more. V gene TRBV11-1 combines with J gene TRBJ2-7; TRBD1 is a possible D gene (6 bases). CDR1 is SGHAT, CDR2 FQDESV, per germline (reference sequence). This CDR3 spans 16 amino acids. V was trimmed by 6 bases and J by 5 bases, leaving 23 bases between them. The DNA of the CDR3 is TGTGCCAGCAGAATTTGGGTTGCAGGGGCGGTGAACGAGCAGTACTTC. Encoded protein: CASRIWVAGAVNEQYF.

This clonotype has ten or more counts. The chain recombines TRBV12-3 or TRBV12-4 with TRBJ2-2; D call uncertain. V lost 5 bases and J lost 4, with 8 bases in between. The CDR3 is made up of 13 amino acids. CDR3 nucleotide sequence: TGTGCCAGCAGTCTTCAGCTCACCGGGGAGCTGTTTTTT. It is translated as CASSLQLTGELFF.

This clonotype occurred a few times. J is TRBJ2-4 and V is TRBV9; possibly TRBD1 or TRBD2 for D (5 bases each). CDR3 length: 15 residues. CDR1 SGDLS and CDR2 YYNGEE come from the germline V gene. Trimming shortened V by 0 bases and J by 4 bases, and 11 bases separated the two germline ends. CDR3 sequence: CASSVGRGTKNIQYF. DNA for the CDR3: TGTGCCAGCAGCGTAGGCCGGGGCACAAAAAACATTCAGTACTTC.

On this clonotype: A much larger clone lies one base from this, so it may be a read error. V and J are TRBV5-1 and TRBJ2-2; possible D gene TRBD2, 5 bases. This CDR3 has 14 amino acids. Per the germline V gene, CDR1 is SGHRS and CDR2 is YFSETQ. The CDR3 spells CASSSPQENGEMFF. The CDR3 bases are TGCGCCAGCAGCTCCCCCCAGGAGAACGGGGAGATGTTTTTT. The entire variable domain, with the rest obtained from reference TRBV5-1 and TRBJ2-2, is as follows: KAGVTQTPRYLIKTRGQQVTLSCSPISGHRSVSWYQQTPGQGLQFLFEYFSETQRNKGNFPGRFSGRQFSNSRSEMNVSTLELGDSALYLCASSSPQENGEMFFGEGSRLTVL.

The chain recombines TRBV7-8 with TRBJ2-2, with TRBD2 matching over 7 bases. Germline V gene sequence: CDR1 SGHVS, CDR2 FQNEAQ. This CDR3 has 13 amino acids. The junction had 7 bases not matched to a gene; V was cut back by 8 bases and J by 7 bases. The CDR3 loop is CASGLVPGGELFF. The DNA of the CDR3 is TGTGCCAGCGGACTAGTGCCGGGCGGGGAGCTGTTTTTT.

At least ten counts were recorded for this clonotype. This chain uses TRBV2 with TRBJ1-6; D gene unclear. The CDR3 totals 15 residues. Germline V gene lookup returns CDR1 SNHLY and CDR2 FYNNEI. Trimming stripped 1 base from V and 2 bases from J, with 6 bases between. CDR3 DNA: TGTGCCAGCAGTGAAGTAGATACCTATAATTCACCCCTCCACTTT. It translates to CASSEVDTYNSPLHF.

This clonotype occurred many times. The chain has TRBV28 and TRBJ1-5; the D is unclear. The V and J ends lost 2 bases and 4 bases respectively, with 12 bases between them. Germline V gene sequence: CDR1 MDHEN, CDR2 SYDVKM. The CDR3 length is 15 residues. CDR3 bases: TGTGCCAGCAGTTTAATGAGGGCGGGAAATCAGCCCCAGCATTTT. It encodes CASSLMRAGNQPQHF.

This clonotype was seen repeatedly, ten times or more. The chain combines TRBV10-3 with TRBJ1-2, with TRBD1 matching 9 bases. J gave up 4 bases and V 11 bases, and 8 bases lay outside the gene matches. From germline, CDR1 is ENHRY and CDR2 SYGVKD. The CDR3 is 13 amino acids. The CDR3 DNA reads TGTGCCTACCGGGACAGGGACGCCTATGGCTACACCTTC. It encodes CAYRDRDAYGYTF.

This clonotype was observed many times. V usage is TRBV20-1 and J usage is TRBJ2-2, with no clear D. Germline CDR1 reads DFQATT; CDR2 reads SNEGSKA (reference sequence). CDR3 length: 13 amino acids. V lost 3 bases, J lost 0 bases, and 5 bases lay in between. CDR3 DNA sequence: TGCAGTGCTAGTATTCCGAACACCGGGGAGCTGTTTTTT. Its translation: CSASIPNTGELFF.

For this clonotype: A much larger clone lies one base from this, so it may be a read error. CDR3 coding DNA: TGTGCCAGCAGTCCCCAGGCAGGGGGCACGGGCGGCTACACCTTC. Residues: CASSPQAGGTGGYTF. The chain joins TRBV12-3 or TRBV12-4 to TRBJ1-2; 8 bases are shared with TRBD1. J was trimmed by 8 bases and V by 5 bases; bases with no gene match: 13. The CDR3 spans 15 residues.

This clonotype was detected ten times or more. The chain recombines TRBV2 with TRBJ1-2; D is possibly TRBD1 (6 bases). V was pared by 10 bases and J by 8 bases, with 20 bases between. Germline V CDR1 and CDR2: SNHLY, FYNNEI. The CDR3 spans 13 residues. CDR3 residues: CATRGGGGAGYTF. The CDR3 DNA reads TGTGCCACCCGGGGAGGAGGGGGGGCCGGCTACACCTTC.

This clonotype was counted many times. The chain combines TRBV20-1 with TRBJ1-2; 12 positions match TRBD1. The germline gives CDR1 DFQATT, CDR2 SNEGSKA (reference sequence). The length of the CDR3 is 14 residues. The J segment lost 2 bases and the V segment lost 5 bases, leaving 3 bases of the junction unmatched. CDR3 sequence reads: CSAGGTGGNYGYTF. For the CDR3, the DNA is TGCAGTGCTGGGGGGACAGGGGGCAACTATGGCTACACCTTC.

In this sample, this clonotype turned up a few times. The genes are TRBV5-1 and TRBJ2-7; TRBD1 might be the D (6 bases). This CDR3 is built from 13 residues. The V end lost 4 bases, the J end lost 3 bases, and 11 bases lay between the germline ends. Per germline, CDR1 SGHRS and CDR2 YFSETQ. CDR3 bases: TGCGCCAGCAGCGTTACAGGGATCTACGAGCAGTACTTC. The encoded protein is CASSVTGIYEQYF.

The table lists this clonotype with a few counts. The chain combines TRBV29-1 with TRBJ2-7; TRBD1 matches at 8 bases. The CDR3 runs to 14 residues. The trim removed 6 bases at V and 0 bases at J, leaving 7 bases unmatched. CDR1 and CDR2 from the germline V gene are SQVTM and ANQGSEA. Here the CDR3 DNA reads TGCAGCGTGAGTTGGACAGGGAGCTCCTACGAGCAGTACTTC. This codes for CSVSWTGSSYEQYF.